This passage covers 27 T cell receptor beta chains from one sample sequenced in a study of blood T cell repertoires in COVID-19. The method was immunoSEQ multiplex PCR; TCRdb's version includes in-frame clones alone and lacks a portion of them. Among roughly 420,000 clones listed, roughly 90% were seen once. The source material was PBMCs or T cells enriched from blood (not recorded which). The receptors were gathered from a woman under 40 with acute COVID-19.

The chain links TRBV2 to TRBJ1-1; 7 nucleotides align to TRBD1. This CDR3 spans 13 amino acids. Germline loops: CDR1 SNHLY, CDR2 FYNNEI. J gave up 3 bases and V 10 bases, and 8 bases lay outside the gene matches. This CDR3 reads CATGTEFYTEAFF. The CDR3 nucleotides read TGTGCCACGGGGACAGAATTCTACACTGAAGCTTTCTTT.

This chain links TRBV9 with TRBJ1-2; TRBD1 might be the D (6 bases). Germline V gene data show CDR1 as SGDLS and CDR2 as YYNGEE. V was clipped by 4 bases and J by 0 bases, with 19 bases between them. The CDR3 runs 17 residues. The CDR3 DNA reads as TGTGCCAGCAGCAAAACAGGGCGCCCAGGAGCTAACTATGGCTACACCTTC. Translation: CASSKTGRPGANYGYTF.

The chain employs TRBV19 and TRBJ2-7; 9 bases line up with TRBD1. CDR1 and CDR2 (germline): LNHDA, SQIVND (reference sequence). With V trimmed by 0 bases and J by 0 bases, 9 bases remained unmatched. The CDR3 totals 18 residues. In nucleotides, the CDR3 is TGTGCCAGTAGTATAGAACCCCCCGGACAGGGGAACTCCTACGAGCAGTACTTC. Amino acid sequence: CASSIEPPGQGNSYEQYF.

The rearrangement links TRBV7-2 to TRBJ2-1, with 14 bases fitting TRBD2. The CDR3 has 15 residues. Looked up from germline, CDR1 is SGHTA and CDR2 is FQGNSA. V lost 5 bases and J lost 7; bases outside the gene matches: 4. The CDR3 spells CASSNRLAGGNEQFF. The CDR3 nucleotides read TGTGCCAGCAGCAATCGACTAGCGGGGGGGAATGAGCAGTTCTTC.

The J gene is TRBJ2-5, the V gene TRBV11-3; TRBD1 aligns across 9 bases. From germline, CDR1 is SGHNT and CDR2 YENEEA. CDR3 length: 16 residues. V dropped 1 base and J dropped 3; count of bases not matched to a gene: 6. The DNA for the CDR3 is TGTGCCAGCAGCTTAGCCCTGGACAGGGGAGAAGAGACCCAGTACTTC. Protein: CASSLALDRGEETQYF.

The chain employs TRBV19 and TRBJ2-7; 9 bases fit TRBD1. CDR1 is LNHDA, CDR2 SQIVND, per germline (reference sequence). J gave up 5 bases and V 5 bases, and 7 bases lay outside the gene matches. The CDR3 has 14 amino acids. In DNA form, the CDR3 reads TGTGCCAGTAGTCGGGACAGGGTCTCTCACGAGCAGTACTTC. This sequence encodes CASSRDRVSHEQYF.

This chain uses TRBV7-9 with TRBJ2-3; 8 bases fit TRBD2. Germline trimming cut 4 bases from V and 2 bases from J; bases unmatched to any gene: 11. The CDR3 runs to 17 residues. Germline CDR1 is SEHNR and CDR2 is FQNEAQ (reference sequence). The CDR3 loop reads CASSSRSGGPYTDTQYF. The CDR3, as DNA: TGTGCCAGCAGCTCGAGGTCGGGGGGGCCTTACACAGATACGCAGTATTTT.

The chain employs TRBV5-1 and TRBJ2-2; maybe TRBD1 (5 bases). Per the germline V gene, CDR1 is SGHRS and CDR2 is YFSETQ. The CDR3 length is 15 residues. Trimming removed 3 bases from V and 1 base from J, with 10 bases in between. CDR3 nucleotide sequence: TGCGCCAGCAGCTCCAACGGACAGAACACCGGGGAGCTGTTTTTT. Protein sequence: CASSSNGQNTGELFF.

V and J are TRBV2 and TRBJ1-1; maybe TRBD1 (6 bases). This CDR3 contains 14 residues. With 5 bases removed from V and 4 bases from J, the gap between germline ends came to 14 bases. CDR1 SNHLY and CDR2 FYNNEI come from the germline V gene. CDR3 coding DNA: TGTGCCAGCAGTCAACAGGGCCCCACCACTGAAGCTTTCTTT. It is translated as CASSQQGPTTEAFF.

V usage is TRBV29-1 and J usage is TRBJ2-3; a weak D match, TRBD1 (6 bases). The CDR3 length is 17 residues. CDR1 is SQVTM, CDR2 ANQGSEA, per germline. V shed 1 base and J shed 1 base, with 18 bases lying between them. CDR3 in DNA: TGCAGCGTTGAAGGTCTTAGAACAGGGTGGGGCACAGATACGCAGTATTTT. This translates into CSVEGLRTGWGTDTQYF.

A word on this clone: A much larger clone is a single base away; this may be a read error. The J gene is TRBJ1-3, the V gene TRBV14, with 11 bases aligning to TRBD1. Per the germline V gene, CDR1 is SGHDN and CDR2 is FVKESK. The CDR3 has 16 amino acids. J lost 0 bases, V lost 4 bases, and 2 bases had no gene match. CDR3 sequence (DNA): TGTGCCAGCAGCCGAGGGACAGGGGGCTCTGGAAACACCATATATTTT. This translates into CASSRGTGGSGNTIYF. The whole variable domain, filled in from reference TRBV14 and TRBJ1-3, reads EAGVTQFPSHSVIEKGQTVTLRCDPISGHDNLYWYRRVMGKEIKFLLHFVKESKQDESGMPNNRFLAERTGGTYSTLKVQPAELEDSGVYFCASSRGTGGSGNTIYFGEGSWLTVV.

This clone was seen once. This rearrangement joins TRBV4-1 to TRBJ1-1, with D hard to call. The CDR3 length is 16 residues. CDR1 is MGHRA and CDR2 is YSYEKL in the germline V gene. V was trimmed by 4 bases and J by 0 bases, leaving 15 bases between them. The CDR3 here is CASSLVAEALNTEAFF. CDR3 coding DNA: TGCGCCAGCAGCCTCGTAGCAGAGGCTCTGAACACTGAAGCTTTCTTT.

The chain uses TRBV4-3 and TRBJ1-2; weak D call: TRBD1 (5 bases). V lost 0 bases, J lost 7 bases, and 12 bases lay in between. This CDR3 is 14 amino acids long. Germline assignment: CDR1 LGHNA and CDR2 YSLEER. The CDR3 protein is CASSQDLGALGYTF. Written as DNA, the CDR3 is TGCGCCAGCAGCCAAGATTTAGGGGCGCTTGGCTACACCTTC.

Concerning this clone: The same CDR3 is also encoded by other DNA sequences in this sample. The CDR3, as DNA: TGCGCCAGGTCCCCGGGACAGGGGAACCACGAGCAGTACTTC. Encoded protein: CARSPGQGNHEQYF. The J gene is TRBJ2-7, the V gene TRBV4-1, with 10 positions matching TRBD1. Losses at the gene ends were 9 bases for V and 5 bases for J; bases not matched to a gene: 10. Germline assignment: CDR1 MGHRA and CDR2 YSYEKL. The CDR3 length is 14 residues.

The chain links TRBV6-1 to TRBJ2-7; D is unresolved. Germline V CDR1 and CDR2: MNHNS, SASEGT. V was pared by 3 bases and J by 1 base, with 4 bases between. The CDR3 contains 12 residues. The CDR3 reads CASSDRSYEQYF. DNA of the CDR3: TGTGCCAGCAGTGACAGGTCCTACGAGCAGTACTTC.

The genes are TRBV11-2 and TRBJ2-3; the match to TRBD2 covers 13 bases. V lost 1 base to trimming and J lost 6 bases; unmatched junction nucleotides: 7. The germline V gene has CDR1 SGHAT and CDR2 FQNNGV. There are 17 residues in the CDR3. CDR3 nucleotide sequence: TGTGCCAGCAGCTTAGGACCGGGACTAGCGGGGAGGGATACGCAGTATTTT. This gives the protein CASSLGPGLAGRDTQYF.

The rearrangement joins TRBV2 to TRBJ2-2; 8 bases map to TRBD1. Germline CDR1 is SNHLY and CDR2 is FYNNEI. The CDR3 runs 15 residues. With 7 bases clipped from V and 1 base from J, the junction kept 5 bases outside the gene matches. CDR3 loop: CASTRQGMNTGELFF. The CDR3 DNA sequence: TGTGCCAGCACTCGACAGGGGATGAACACCGGGGAGCTGTTTTTT.

Comment on this clone: This same CDR3 is encoded by further DNA sequences in the sample. V gene TRBV7-2 combines with J gene TRBJ2-7, with 9 nucleotides matching TRBD2. Germline CDR1 SGHTA, CDR2 FQGNSA. The CDR3 has 14 residues. V lost 4 bases and J lost 2; bases outside the gene matches: 3. The CDR3 DNA follows: TGTGCCAGCAGCTCGGGACTAGCCCCCTACGAGCAGTACTTC. Its protein product is CASSSGLAPYEQYF.

This clone appeared a single time. The genes are TRBV10-3 and TRBJ2-1; 9 bases line up with TRBD1. The V segment lost 6 bases and the J segment 5 bases; nucleotides outside the gene matches: 5. This CDR3 region has 14 residues. Per germline, CDR1 ENHRY and CDR2 SYGVKD. CDR3 coding DNA: TGTGCCATCAGAGCGGGACAGGGCGACAATGAGCAGTTCTTC. Protein product: CAIRAGQGDNEQFF.

The V gene is TRBV29-1, the J gene TRBJ1-2; 7 nucleotides agree with TRBD1. The CDR3 totals 13 residues. The germline gives CDR1 SQVTM, CDR2 ANQGSEA. V gave up 5 bases and J gave up 8 bases; unmatched junction bases: 11. CDR3 sequence: CSVPKATGYGYTF. The DNA of the CDR3 is TGCAGCGTTCCTAAAGCGACAGGGTACGGCTACACCTTC.

This sequence joins TRBV7-2 and TRBJ2-7, with D hard to call. Germline V lookup: CDR1 SGHTA, CDR2 FQGNSA. This CDR3 spans 13 amino acids. V lost 5 bases to trimming and J lost 2 bases, with 10 bases between them. In DNA, the CDR3 is TGTGCCAGCAGCGCGGTCCCAGCCTACGAGCAGTACTTC. This codes for CASSAVPAYEQYF.

The J gene is TRBJ1-4, the V gene TRBV4-1; no firm D call. CDR1 is MGHRA, CDR2 YSYEKL, per germline. V lost 2 bases and J 7 bases, leaving 14 bases between the germline ends. This CDR3 contains 15 residues. The CDR3 is CASSQFPGSGEKLFF. The DNA of the CDR3 is TGCGCCAGCAGCCAATTTCCGGGGTCAGGTGAAAAACTGTTTTTT.

J is TRBJ2-3 and V is TRBV7-2; possible D gene TRBD1, 5 bases. The germline V gene has CDR1 SGHTA and CDR2 FQGNSA. V lost 5 bases to trimming and J lost 3 bases, with 12 bases between them. The CDR3 loop spans 14 amino acids. This CDR3 is CASSVGARTDTQYF. In DNA form, the CDR3 reads TGTGCCAGCAGCGTTGGGGCCAGAACAGATACGCAGTATTTT.

This clone was counted once. The CDR3 bases are TGTGCCAGTAGTATTCGACAGGGTGGTTATGGCTACACCTTC. This sequence encodes CASSIRQGGYGYTF. The chain joins TRBV19 to TRBJ1-2; 7 bases line up with TRBD1. Germline values: CDR1 LNHDA, CDR2 SQIVND (reference sequence). V was pared by 3 bases and J by 5 bases, with 6 bases of the junction left unmatched. The CDR3 has 14 amino acids.

The genes are TRBV5-1 and TRBJ1-1; D unresolved. This CDR3 is built from 15 residues. V lost 2 bases and J lost 2, with 13 bases in between. Germline assignment: CDR1 SGHRS and CDR2 YFSETQ. Written as DNA, the CDR3 is TGCGCCAGCAGCTTCGCCGGGAGTGGCAACACTGAAGCTTTCTTT. Protein: CASSFAGSGNTEAFF. The whole variable domain, filled in from reference TRBV5-1 and TRBJ1-1, reads KAGVTQTPRYLIKTRGQQVTLSCSPISGHRSVSWYQQTPGQGLQFLFEYFSETQRNKGNFPGRFSGRQFSNSRSEMNVSTLELGDSALYLCASSFAGSGNTEAFFGQGTRLTVV.

CDR3 coding DNA: TGTGCCACCAGCAGAGAACAGGGGGCCTCCTACGAGCAGTACTTC. Amino acids: CATSREQGASYEQYF. The chain links TRBV15 to TRBJ2-7; 9 bases fit TRBD1. V shed 0 bases, J shed 0 bases, and the junction held 0 bases outside the gene matches. The CDR3 runs to 15 residues. Germline V CDR1 and CDR2: LNHNV, YYDKDF (reference sequence).

V is TRBV9 and J is TRBJ1-1; no clear D gene. The CDR3 has 15 residues. Germline CDR1 and CDR2: SGDLS and YYNGEE. V lost 4 bases to trimming and J lost 2 bases, with 15 bases between them. This CDR3 reads CASSPHLGTNTEAFF. The CDR3 DNA reads as TGTGCCAGCAGCCCCCACCTAGGCACAAACACTGAAGCTTTCTTT.